This note documents a single TCR beta chain sequence. The data derive from a study of cytomegalovirus exposure and HLA in healthy donors. J lost 8 bases, V lost 4 bases, and 4 bases had no gene match. Germline V lookup: CDR1 SQVTM, CDR2 ANQGSEA. This CDR3 has 12 amino acids. Using immunoSEQ multiplex PCR, the repertoire was profiled, and TCRdb retains in-frame clones only, with some absent. Of 150,000 or so clones in the sample, 80% to 90% were seen once. The study drew the donors from its approximately 120-subject validation cohort, separate from the approximately 700-subject first cohort. The sample taken for sequencing was PBMCs. The chain employs TRBV29-1 and TRBJ2-1; 8 nucleotides align to TRBD2. This receptor was obtained from a man between 18 and 35 years old in good health and CMV-seropositive. The CDR3 here is CSVAGLGYEQFF. The CDR3 DNA follows: TGCAGCGTTGCGGGACTAGGGTATGAGCAGTTCTTC.